This TCR beta chain was sequenced in a study of cytotoxic CD8 clonotypes in ibrutinib-treated CLL. Study in general: IGHV unmutated around 17; relapsed/refractory some ten; treatment-naive about 14.

TCRdb's copy holds only in-frame clones and misses some; the assay was immunoSEQ multiplex PCR. The data show around 10,000 clones, approximately 80% seen once. Notes on this clone: What it recognizes is unknown.

Study observations and caveats: Progressing patients had sampling times that differed from those of sustained-remission patients. There were few public clonotypes, and on treatment they contracted or stayed stable.

This CDR3 spans 13 amino acids. V was cut by 2 bases and J by 4 bases, with 8 bases left in between. Looked up from germline, CDR1 is SGHVS and CDR2 is FQNEAQ. This rearrangement joins TRBV7-8 to TRBJ1-1; maybe TRBD1 (5 bases). The sample consisted of PBMCs, taken at disease progression, from a patient treated with ibrutinib. The source of this sequence is a human donor with chronic lymphocytic leukemia. DNA for the CDR3: TGTGCCAGCAGCTTACGGGGGAGCACTGAAGCTTTCTTT. Protein product: CASSLRGSTEAFF.